The rows below give T cell receptor beta chains drawn from one sample of a study of Ad26.COV2.S vaccination and SARS-CoV-2 variants. Data came from immunoSEQ multiplex PCR; TCRdb stores just in-frame clones and leaves some out. The sample lists about 410,000 clones, about 90% seen once, with roughly 1.7% in the top ten. The material sequenced was peripheral blood, taken in a trial of Ad26.COV2.S vaccine versus placebo. Receptors were obtained from a person between 18 and 65 years old who received the Ad26.COV2.S COVID-19 vaccine or a placebo. Both conserved end residues are part of each CDR3. A D gene is named only where the DNA matches it firmly. Clone size is given for some rows only: seen once, a few or many times, or a class if the clone is expanded.

few TRBJ1-5 - TRBV6-2/TRBV6-3 CASSYYFGGNQPQHF TGTGCCAGCAGCTACTACTTTGGGGGCAATCAGCCCCAGCATTTT
- TRBJ1-5 - TRBV11-2 CASSQGRGNQPQHF TGTGCCAGCAGCCAGGGACGGGGCAATCAGCCCCAGCATTTT
- TRBJ1-5 - TRBV5-5 CASSLGSQPQHF TGTGCCAGCAGCTTGGGGAGTCAGCCCCAGCATTTT
- TRBJ1-2 TRBD1 TRBV4-3 CASSQKTTGGTYGYTF TGCGCCAGCAGCCAAAAGACGACAGGGGGGACTTATGGCTACACCTTC
- TRBJ2-7 TRBD1 TRBV27 CASRPKPGQGYEQYF TGTGCCAGCAGACCCAAACCGGGACAGGGGTACGAGCAGTACTTC
once TRBJ1-1 - TRBV5-1 CASSQLGQSATEAFF TGCGCCAGCAGCCAACTAGGACAGTCTGCCACTGAAGCTTTCTTT
- TRBJ2-5 - TRBV5-1 CASSEHRGTQYF TGCGCCAGCAGCGAACACCGCGGGACCCAGTACTTC
- TRBJ2-2 - TRBV7-9 CASSGGALNTGELFF TGTGCCAGCAGCGGGGGGGCACTGAACACCGGGGAGCTGTTTTTT
once TRBJ2-7 TRBD1 TRBV27 CASSLRQGAYEQYF TGTGCCAGCAGTTTAAGACAGGGGGCCTACGAGCAGTACTTC
- TRBJ1-6 TRBD1 TRBV5-1 CASSVGQGSSPLHF TGCGCCAGCAGCGTAGGACAGGGATCGTCACCCCTCCACTTT
- TRBJ1-1 - TRBV27 CASSLSGGLNTEAFF TGTGCCAGCAGTTTATCAGGAGGTCTGAACACTGAAGCTTTCTTT
- TRBJ2-7 TRBD1 TRBV29-1 CSVDGTGTLYEQYF TGCAGCGTTGACGGGACAGGAACACTCTACGAGCAGTACTTC
- TRBJ2-3 - TRBV27 CASRVYTRRRDAFNPDTQYF TGTGCCAGCAGAGTTTATACCCGTCGGAGGGACGCTTTCAACCCCGATACGCAGTATTTT
once TRBJ2-1 TRBD2 TRBV9 CASSVEAGGNNEQFF TGTGCCAGCAGCGTAGAAGCGGGGGGAAACAATGAGCAGTTCTTC
- TRBJ1-2 - TRBV6-5 CASNTGSLGYGYTF TGTGCCAGCAACACAGGAAGTTTAGGGTATGGCTACACCTTC
once TRBJ2-7 - TRBV6-1 CASSEAGGNEQYF TGTGCCAGCAGTGAAGCTGGCGGGAACGAGCAGTACTTC
- TRBJ2-5 - TRBV24-1 CATSDFGGTQYF TGTGCCACCAGTGATTTTGGCGGGACCCAGTACTTC
- TRBJ1-1 TRBD1 TRBV4-3 CASSLGTENTEAFF TGCGCCAGCAGCCTCGGGACAGAGAACACTGAAGCTTTCTTT
- TRBJ2-1 TRBD1 TRBV29-1 CSVESRGHEQFF TGCAGCGTTGAATCCAGGGGGCATGAGCAGTTCTTC
once TRBJ1-5 - TRBV28 CASSYRTALHLLLNNQPQHF TGTGCCAGCAGTTACCGGACTGCCTTACACCTCCTTTTAAACAATCAGCCCCAGCATTTT
once TRBJ1-2 - TRBV19 CASTPGANYGYTF TGTGCCAGTACCCCGGGAGCTAACTATGGCTACACCTTC
- TRBJ2-7 TRBD2 TRBV7-6 CASSFSGGLGEQYF TGTGCCAGCAGCTTCAGCGGGGGGCTTGGCGAGCAGTACTTC
- TRBJ2-3 TRBD2 TRBV5-4 CASSASPSGSTDTQYF TGTGCCAGCAGCGCGAGCCCTAGCGGGAGCACAGATACGCAGTATTTT
- TRBJ2-7 - TRBV27 CASSLSTGPTYEQYF TGTGCCAGCAGTTTATCGACAGGTCCCACCTACGAGCAGTACTTC
- TRBJ2-2 - TRBV4-1 CASSLTLTNTGELFF TGCGCCAGCAGCTTGACACTTACGAACACCGGGGAGCTGTTTTTT
- TRBJ1-5 - TRBV6-1 CASSEHGGFQPQHF TGTGCCAGCAGTGAACATGGGGGTTTTCAGCCCCAGCATTTT
- TRBJ2-7 TRBD2 TRBV4-3 CASSQANSGGYEQYF TGCGCCAGCAGCCAAGCGAATAGCGGGGGTTACGAGCAGTACTTC
- TRBJ1-1 - TRBV4-1 CASSPGDMNTEAFF TGCGCCAGCAGTCCGGGAGACATGAACACTGAAGCTTTCTTT
- TRBJ2-3 - TRBV5-6 CASSLGYPGTDTQYF TGTGCCAGCAGCTTGGGGTACCCAGGCACAGATACGCAGTATTTT
- TRBJ2-1 - TRBV6-6 CAWGQGREQFF TGTGCTTGGGGGCAGGGGAGAGAGCAGTTCTTC
- TRBJ1-1 - TRBV19 CASSTPETGSTEAFF TGTGCCAGTAGTACTCCCGAAACAGGTAGCACTGAAGCTTTCTTT
- TRBJ2-3 - TRBV9 CASSASKGTDTQYF TGTGCCAGCAGCGCGAGTAAGGGCACAGATACGCAGTATTTT
- TRBJ1-2 TRBD1 TRBV10-3 CAIGEQGAGGYTF TGTGCCATCGGCGAACAGGGGGCTGGTGGCTACACCTTC
- TRBJ2-3 - TRBV4-3 CASSQEQGNTQYF TGCGCCAGCAGCCAGGAACAGGGTAATACGCAGTATTTT
once TRBJ1-1 - TRBV13 CASSPGPGGRTEAFF TGTGCCAGCAGCCCGGGCCCGGGGGGAAGGACTGAAGCTTTCTTT
- TRBJ1-2 TRBD1 TRBV28 CASRGQGDYGYTF TGTGCCAGCAGGGGACAGGGGGACTATGGCTACACCTTC
- TRBJ1-5 - TRBV5-8 CASSYLGNSNQPQHF TGTGCCAGCAGTTACTTAGGAAATAGCAATCAGCCCCAGCATTTT
- TRBJ1-2 - TRBV5-1 CASSSESTADYGYTF TGCGCCAGCAGCTCAGAATCGACAGCCGACTATGGCTACACCTTC
- TRBJ2-5 - TRBV4-1 CASSQGEETQYF TGCGCCAGCAGCCAAGGGGAGGAGACCCAGTACTTC
- TRBJ2-3 TRBD1 TRBV6-6 CASRDREGADTQYF TGTGCCAGCAGGGACAGGGAAGGAGCAGATACGCAGTATTTT
- TRBJ2-1 - TRBV3-1/TRBV3-2 CASSQDDGTPEGYNEQFF TGTGCCAGCAGCCAAGATGATGGGACGCCAGAGGGGTACAATGAGCAGTTCTTC